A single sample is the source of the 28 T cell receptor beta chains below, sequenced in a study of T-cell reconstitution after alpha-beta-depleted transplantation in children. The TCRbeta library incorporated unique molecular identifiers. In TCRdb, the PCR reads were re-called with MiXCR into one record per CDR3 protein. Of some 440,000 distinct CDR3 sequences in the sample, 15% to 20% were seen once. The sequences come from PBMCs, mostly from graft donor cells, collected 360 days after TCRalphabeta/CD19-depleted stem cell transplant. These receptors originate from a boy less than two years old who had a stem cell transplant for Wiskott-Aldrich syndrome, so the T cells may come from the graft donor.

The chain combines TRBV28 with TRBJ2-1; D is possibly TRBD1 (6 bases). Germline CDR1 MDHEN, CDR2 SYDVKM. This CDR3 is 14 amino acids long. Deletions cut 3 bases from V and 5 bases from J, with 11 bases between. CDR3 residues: CASSFKHRDNEQFF. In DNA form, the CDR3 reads TGTGCCAGCAGTTTCAAGCACAGGGACAATGAGCAGTTCTTC.

CDR3 in amino acids: CASSLSVLRKSSYNEQFF. DNA for the CDR3: TGTGCCAGCAGTTTATCCGTTTTGCGAAAGAGCTCCTACAATGAGCAGTTCTTC. The chain has TRBV28 and TRBJ2-1; D gene unclear. Germline loops: CDR1 MDHEN, CDR2 SYDVKM. CDR3 length: 18 amino acids. Trimming took 1 base from V and 0 from J, leaving 16 bases between them.

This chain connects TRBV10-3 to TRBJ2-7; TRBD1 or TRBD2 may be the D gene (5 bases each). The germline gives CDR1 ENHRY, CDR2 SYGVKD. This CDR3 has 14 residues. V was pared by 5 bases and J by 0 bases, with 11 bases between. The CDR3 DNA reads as TGTGCCATCAGTCGTGGGGACCCCTCCTACGAGCAGTACTTC. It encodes CAISRGDPSYEQYF.

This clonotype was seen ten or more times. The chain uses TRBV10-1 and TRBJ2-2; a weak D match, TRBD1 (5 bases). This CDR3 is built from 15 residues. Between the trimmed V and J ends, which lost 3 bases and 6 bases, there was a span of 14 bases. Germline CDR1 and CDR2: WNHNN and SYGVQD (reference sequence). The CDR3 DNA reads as TGCGCCAGCAGTGACTCGCCGTGGGGCGCCGGGGAGCTGTTTTTT. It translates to CASSDSPWGAGELFF.

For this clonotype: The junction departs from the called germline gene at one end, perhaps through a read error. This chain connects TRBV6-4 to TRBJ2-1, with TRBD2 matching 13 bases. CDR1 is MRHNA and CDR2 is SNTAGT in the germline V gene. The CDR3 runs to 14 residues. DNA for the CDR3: TGTGCCAGCAGCTGGACTAGCGGGGGACACAGAATGTCCTTC. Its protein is CASSWTSGGHRMSF.

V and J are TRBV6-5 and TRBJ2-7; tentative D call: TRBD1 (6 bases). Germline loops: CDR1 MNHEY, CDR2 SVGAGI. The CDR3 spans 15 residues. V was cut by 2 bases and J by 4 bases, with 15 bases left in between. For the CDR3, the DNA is TGTGCCAGCAGTTACGTCAGGGGCCGAGGATACGAGCAGTACTTC. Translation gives CASSYVRGRGYEQYF.

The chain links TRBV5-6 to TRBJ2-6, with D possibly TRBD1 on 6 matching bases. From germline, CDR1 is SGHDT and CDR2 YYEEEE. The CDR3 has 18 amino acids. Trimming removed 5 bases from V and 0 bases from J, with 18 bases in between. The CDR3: CASRPRDTPFSGANVLTF. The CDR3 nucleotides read TGTGCCAGCAGGCCCCGGGACACTCCTTTCTCTGGGGCCAACGTCCTGACTTTC.

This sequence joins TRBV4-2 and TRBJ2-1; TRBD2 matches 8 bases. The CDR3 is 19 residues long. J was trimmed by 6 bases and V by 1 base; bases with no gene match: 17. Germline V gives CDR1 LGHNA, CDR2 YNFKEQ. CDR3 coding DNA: TGTGCCAGCAGCCAAGTCGTAGCGGGGAGGGGTTCCGGGATCAATGAGCAGTTCTTC. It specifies CASSQVVAGRGSGINEQFF.

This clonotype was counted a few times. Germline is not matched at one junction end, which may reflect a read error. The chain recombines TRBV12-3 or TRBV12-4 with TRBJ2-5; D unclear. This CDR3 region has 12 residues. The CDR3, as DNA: TGTGCCAGCAGCTCTAAGACCGGTGAGAAGAACTTC. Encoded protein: CASSSKTGEKNF.

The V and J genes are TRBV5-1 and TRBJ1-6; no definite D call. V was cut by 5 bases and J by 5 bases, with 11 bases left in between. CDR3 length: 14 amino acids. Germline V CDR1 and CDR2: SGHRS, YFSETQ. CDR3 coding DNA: TGCGCCAGCAGGGGTCAGTTTGATAATTCACCCCTCCACTTT. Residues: CASRGQFDNSPLHF.

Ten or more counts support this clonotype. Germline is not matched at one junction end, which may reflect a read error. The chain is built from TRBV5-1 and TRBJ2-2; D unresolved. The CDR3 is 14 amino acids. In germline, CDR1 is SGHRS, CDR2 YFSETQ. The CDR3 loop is CASSLRPNTGELFF. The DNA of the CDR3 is TGTGCCAGCAGCTTGCGACCGAACACCGGGGAGCTGTTTTTT.

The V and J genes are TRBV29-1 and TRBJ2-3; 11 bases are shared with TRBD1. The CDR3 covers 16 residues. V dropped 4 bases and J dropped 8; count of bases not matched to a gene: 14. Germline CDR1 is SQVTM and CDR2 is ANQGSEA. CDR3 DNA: TGCAGCGTTGCAGGGACAGGGGGTACCAAACGTGGTACGCAGTATTTT. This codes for CSVAGTGGTKRGTQYF.

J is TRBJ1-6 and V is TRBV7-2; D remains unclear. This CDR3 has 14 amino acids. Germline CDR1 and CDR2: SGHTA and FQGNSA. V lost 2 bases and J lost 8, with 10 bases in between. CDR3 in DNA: TGTGCCAGCAGCTTAAATAAGGGATATTCACCCCTCCACTTT. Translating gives CASSLNKGYSPLHF.

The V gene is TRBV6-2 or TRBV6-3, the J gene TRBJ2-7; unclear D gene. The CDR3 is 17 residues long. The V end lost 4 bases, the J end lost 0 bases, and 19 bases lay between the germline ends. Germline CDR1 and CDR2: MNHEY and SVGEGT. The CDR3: CASSSPYAAQSSYEQYF. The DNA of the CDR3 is TGTGCCAGCAGTTCCCCCTACGCAGCGCAGAGCTCCTACGAGCAGTACTTC.

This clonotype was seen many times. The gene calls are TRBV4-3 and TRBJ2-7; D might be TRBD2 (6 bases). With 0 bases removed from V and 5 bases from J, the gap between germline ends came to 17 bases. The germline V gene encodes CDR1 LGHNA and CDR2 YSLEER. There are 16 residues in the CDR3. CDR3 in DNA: TGCGCCAGCAGCCAAGATGTGGAGGGTGTGACGGACGAGCAGTACTTC. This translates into CASSQDVEGVTDEQYF.

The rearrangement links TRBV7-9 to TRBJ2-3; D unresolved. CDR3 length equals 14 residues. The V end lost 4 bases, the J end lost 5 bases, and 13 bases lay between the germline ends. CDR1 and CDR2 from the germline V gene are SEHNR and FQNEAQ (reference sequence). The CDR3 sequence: CASSSTYSVDTQYF. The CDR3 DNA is TGTGCCAGCAGCTCCACCTATTCTGTAGATACGCAGTATTTT.

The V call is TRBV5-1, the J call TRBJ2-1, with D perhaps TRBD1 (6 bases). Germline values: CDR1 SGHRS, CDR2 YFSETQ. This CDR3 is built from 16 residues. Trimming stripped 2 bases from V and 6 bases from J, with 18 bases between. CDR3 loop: CASSFPGQSRRNEQFF. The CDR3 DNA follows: TGCGCCAGCAGCTTTCCTGGACAGTCAAGACGCAATGAGCAGTTCTTC.

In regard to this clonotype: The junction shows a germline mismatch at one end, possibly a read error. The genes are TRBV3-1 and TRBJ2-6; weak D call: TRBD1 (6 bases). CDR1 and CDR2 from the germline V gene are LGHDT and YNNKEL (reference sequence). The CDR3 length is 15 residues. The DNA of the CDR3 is TGTGCCAGCTGCCACAGGGTCACCGGGGCCAACGTCCTGACTTTC. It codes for CASCHRVTGANVLTF.

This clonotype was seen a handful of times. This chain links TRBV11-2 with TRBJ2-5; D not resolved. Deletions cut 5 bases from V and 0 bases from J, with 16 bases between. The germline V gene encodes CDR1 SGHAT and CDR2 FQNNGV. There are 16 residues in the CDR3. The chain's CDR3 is CASSASQGKYQETQYF. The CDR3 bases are TGTGCCAGCAGCGCCTCACAAGGGAAGTACCAAGAGACCCAGTACTTC.

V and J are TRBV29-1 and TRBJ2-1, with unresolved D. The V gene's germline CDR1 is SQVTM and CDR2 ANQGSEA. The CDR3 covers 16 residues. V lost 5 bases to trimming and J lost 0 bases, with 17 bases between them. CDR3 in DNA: TGCAGCGTTCTCCTCTATGCGGTCTTCTCCTACAATGAGCAGTTCTTC. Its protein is CSVLLYAVFSYNEQFF.

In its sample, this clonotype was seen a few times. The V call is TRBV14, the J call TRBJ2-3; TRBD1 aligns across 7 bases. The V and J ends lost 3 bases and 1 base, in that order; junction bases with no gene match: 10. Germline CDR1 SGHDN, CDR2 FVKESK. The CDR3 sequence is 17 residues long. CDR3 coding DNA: TGTGCCAGCAGCCAGCCTCGGACAGGATGGGGCACAGATACGCAGTATTTT. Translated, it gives CASSQPRTGWGTDTQYF.

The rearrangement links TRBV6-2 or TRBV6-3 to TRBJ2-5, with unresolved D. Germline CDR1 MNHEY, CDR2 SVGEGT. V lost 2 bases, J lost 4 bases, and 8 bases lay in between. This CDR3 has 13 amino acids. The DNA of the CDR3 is TGTGCCAGCAGTTACGTGTGGAGAGAGACCCAGTACTTC. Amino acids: CASSYVWRETQYF.

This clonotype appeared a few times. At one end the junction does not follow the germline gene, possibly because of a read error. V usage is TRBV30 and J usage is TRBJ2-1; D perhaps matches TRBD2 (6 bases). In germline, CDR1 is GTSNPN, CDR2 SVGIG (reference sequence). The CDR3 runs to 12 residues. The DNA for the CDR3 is TGTGCCTGGAGTGTAGGGACTGGACGCGAAATCTTC. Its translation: CAWSVGTGREIF. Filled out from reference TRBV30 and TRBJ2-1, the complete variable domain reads SQTIHQWPATLVQPVGSPLSLECTVEGTSNPNLYWYRQAAGRGLQLLFYSVGIGQISSEVPQNLSASRPQDRQFILSSKKLLLSDSGFYLCAWSVGTGREIFGPGTRLTVL.

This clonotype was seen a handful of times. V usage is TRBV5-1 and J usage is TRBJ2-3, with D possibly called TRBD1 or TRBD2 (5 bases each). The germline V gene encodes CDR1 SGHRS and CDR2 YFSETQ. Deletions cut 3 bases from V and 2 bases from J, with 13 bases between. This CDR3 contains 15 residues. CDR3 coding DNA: TGCGCCAGCAGCTGGTGGGACCGACTCACAGATACGCAGTATTTT. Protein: CASSWWDRLTDTQYF.

The CDR3 spells CASTFPPGVNTEAFF. CDR3 nucleotide sequence: TGTGCCAGCACTTTCCCACCGGGAGTGAACACTGAAGCTTTCTTT. The V gene is TRBV12-3 or TRBV12-4, the J gene TRBJ1-1; unclear D gene. This CDR3 contains 15 residues. Trimming shortened V by 7 bases and J by 0 bases, and 15 bases separated the two germline ends.

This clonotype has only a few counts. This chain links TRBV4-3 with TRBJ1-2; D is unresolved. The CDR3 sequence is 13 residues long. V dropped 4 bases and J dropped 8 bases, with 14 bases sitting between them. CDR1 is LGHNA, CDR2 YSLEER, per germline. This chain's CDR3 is CASSPSGANGYTF. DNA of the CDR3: TGCGCCAGCAGCCCCAGCGGAGCGAACGGCTACACCTTC.

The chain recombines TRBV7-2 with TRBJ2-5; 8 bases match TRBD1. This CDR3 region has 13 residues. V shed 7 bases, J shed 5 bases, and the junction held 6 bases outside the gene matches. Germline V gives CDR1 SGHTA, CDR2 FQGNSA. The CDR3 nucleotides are TGTGCCAGCACCTCAGGGGGCGGCGAGACCCAGTACTTC. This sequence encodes CASTSGGGETQYF.

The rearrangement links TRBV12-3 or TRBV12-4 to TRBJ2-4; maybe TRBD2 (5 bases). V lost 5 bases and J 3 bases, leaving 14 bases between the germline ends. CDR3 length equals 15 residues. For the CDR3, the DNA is TGTGCCAGCAGTCACTGGCGGGTAGACAAAAACATTCAGTACTTC. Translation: CASSHWRVDKNIQYF.